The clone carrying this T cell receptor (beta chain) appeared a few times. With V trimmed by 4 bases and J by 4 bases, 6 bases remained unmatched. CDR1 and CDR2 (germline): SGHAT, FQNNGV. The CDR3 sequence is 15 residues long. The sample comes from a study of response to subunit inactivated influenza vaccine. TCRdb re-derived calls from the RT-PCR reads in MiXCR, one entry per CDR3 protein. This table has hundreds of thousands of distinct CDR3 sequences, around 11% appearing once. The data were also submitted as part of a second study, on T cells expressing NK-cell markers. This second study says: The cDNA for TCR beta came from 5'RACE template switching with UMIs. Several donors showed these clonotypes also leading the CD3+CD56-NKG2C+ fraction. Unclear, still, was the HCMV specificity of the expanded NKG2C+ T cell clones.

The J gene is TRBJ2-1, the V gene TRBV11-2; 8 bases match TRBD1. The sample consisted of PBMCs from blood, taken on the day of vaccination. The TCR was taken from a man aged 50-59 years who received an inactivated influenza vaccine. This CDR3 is CASSYAGGTYNEQFF. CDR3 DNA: TGTGCCAGCAGCTATGCAGGGGGCACATACAATGAGCAGTTCTTC.